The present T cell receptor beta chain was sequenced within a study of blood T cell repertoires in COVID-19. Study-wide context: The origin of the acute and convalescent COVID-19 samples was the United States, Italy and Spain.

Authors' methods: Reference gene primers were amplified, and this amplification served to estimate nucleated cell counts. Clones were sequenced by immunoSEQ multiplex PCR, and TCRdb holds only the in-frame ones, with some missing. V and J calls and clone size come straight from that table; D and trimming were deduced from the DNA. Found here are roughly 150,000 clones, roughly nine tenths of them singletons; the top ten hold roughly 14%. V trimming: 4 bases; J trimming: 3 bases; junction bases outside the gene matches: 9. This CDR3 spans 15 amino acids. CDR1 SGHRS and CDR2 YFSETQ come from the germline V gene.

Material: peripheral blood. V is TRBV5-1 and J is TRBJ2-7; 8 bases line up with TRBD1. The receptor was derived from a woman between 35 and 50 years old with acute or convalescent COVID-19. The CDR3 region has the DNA TGCGCCAGCAGCACCCAGGGGGCTCTCTTCTACGAGCAGTACTTC. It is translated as CASSTQGALFYEQYF.